Each of the 30 T cell receptor beta chains below was sequenced from the same sample in a study of regulatory T cells in long-lasting Graves disease. Arm-PCR of CDR3 regions with iRepertoire HTBI primers generated TCR beta libraries. TCRdb re-called the multiplex PCR reads through MiXCR, storing one row per CDR3 protein. The sample lists about 430,000 distinct CDR3 sequences, around 23% seen once, with approximately 15% in the top ten. As for time point: persistent/refractory GD, antithyroid drugs over 5 years with positive TRAb. TCR sequences were obtained from RNA taken from PBMCs. Sequenced here: peripheral blood mononuclear cells (PBMCs), sampled when the disease was refractory, from a patient treated with antithyroid drugs. These receptors all come from a female donor with Graves disease.

This chain links TRBV6-1 with TRBJ2-7; the D is unclear. CDR1 is MNHNS and CDR2 is SASEGT in the germline V gene. Deletions cut 6 bases from V and 1 base from J, with 10 bases between. The CDR3 extends over 13 amino acids. The CDR3 loop reads CASRQSGSYEQYF. Here the CDR3 DNA reads TGTGCCAGCAGGCAGTCGGGTTCCTACGAGCAGTACTTC.

The chain carries TRBV5-6 and TRBJ2-2, with 9 positions matching TRBD1. The length of the CDR3 is 16 residues. With V trimmed by 4 bases and J by 7 bases, 11 bases remained unmatched. Germline CDR1 and CDR2: SGHDT and YYEEEE. The CDR3 DNA follows: TGTGCCAGCAGCAAAACGGGACAGGGAGCCGGCGGGGAGCTGTTTTTT. It codes for CASSKTGQGAGGELFF.

This chain links TRBV5-4 with TRBJ2-3; 9 bases line up with TRBD2. CDR1 is SGHNT and CDR2 is YYREEE in the germline V gene (reference sequence). The junction had 3 bases not matched to a gene; V was cut back by 1 base and J by 3 bases. CDR3 length: 15 residues. CDR3 amino acids: CASSLSSGKTDTQYF. CDR3 nucleotides: TGTGCCAGCAGCTTGTCTAGCGGGAAGACAGATACGCAGTATTTT.

The V call is TRBV20-1, the J call TRBJ2-5; D is possibly TRBD2 (5 bases). The CDR3 spans 13 residues. Trimming pared 6 bases from V and 5 bases from J, leaving 16 bases between. The germline gives CDR1 DFQATT, CDR2 SNEGSKA (reference sequence). Here the CDR3 DNA reads TGCAGTGCAATGGACCCCCAGCGGGAGACCCAGTACTTC. Translating gives CSAMDPQRETQYF.

This clonotype was observed many times. The gene calls are TRBV28 and TRBJ2-2; D is unclear. This CDR3 contains 14 residues. Deletions cut 2 bases from V and 4 bases from J, with 8 bases between. Germline values: CDR1 MDHEN, CDR2 SYDVKM. CDR3 DNA sequence: TGTGCCAGCAGTTTAACCGTAGGCACCGGGGAGCTGTTTTTT. As protein: CASSLTVGTGELFF.

This clonotype was seen a few times. The rearrangement joins TRBV2 to TRBJ2-3; 8 positions match TRBD1. Germline values: CDR1 SNHLY, CDR2 FYNNEI. The CDR3 is 17 residues long. J was trimmed by 2 bases and V by 6 bases; bases with no gene match: 13. The CDR3: CASSAFGQGINTDTQYF. CDR3 sequence (DNA): TGTGCCAGCAGCGCGTTTGGACAGGGAATAAACACAGATACGCAGTATTTT.

This clonotype was detected many times. This chain connects TRBV5-8 to TRBJ2-5; 7 positions agree with TRBD1. The trim removed 3 bases at V and 5 bases at J, leaving 7 bases unmatched. The CDR3 has 14 amino acids. CDR1 and CDR2 from the germline V gene are SGHTS and YDEGEE. The CDR3 protein is CASSWDRSFETQYF. For the CDR3, the DNA is TGTGCCAGCAGCTGGGACAGATCTTTTGAGACCCAGTACTTC.

CDR3 DNA: TGTGCCACCAGTTCGGGTAGTAGCTCCTACAATGAGCAGTTCTTC. Protein: CATSSGSSSYNEQFF. The chain joins TRBV24-1 to TRBJ2-1, with unresolved D. Germline V lookup: CDR1 KGHDR, CDR2 SFDVKD. CDR3 size: 15 residues. Trimming removed 6 bases at V and 0 bases at J, with 11 bases between.

The chain is built from TRBV28 and TRBJ2-1; D is possibly TRBD2 (5 bases). V lost 4 bases and J lost 9, with 7 bases in between. The CDR3 runs to 11 residues. The germline V gene encodes CDR1 MDHEN and CDR2 SYDVKM. The DNA for the CDR3 is TGTGCCAGCAGTTGGGGAGCTGAGCAGTTCTTC. Translated: CASSWGAEQFF.

Notes on this clonotype: A much larger clone sits a single nucleotide away, making a read error possible. The genes are TRBV6-5 and TRBJ2-7; D is perhaps TRBD1 (6 bases). V was shortened by 0 bases and J by 0 bases, with 9 bases between the two germline ends. Germline CDR1 is MNHEY and CDR2 is SVGAGI. The CDR3 totals 15 residues. The CDR3 DNA sequence: TGTGCCAGCAGTTACTCAGTGACAGGCTCCTACGAGCAGTACTTC. Translated: CASSYSVTGSYEQYF.

The chain uses TRBV7-9 and TRBJ1-5; no clear D gene. The V and J ends lost 5 bases and 9 bases respectively, with 11 bases between them. The V gene's germline CDR1 is SEHNR and CDR2 FQNEAQ (reference sequence). CDR3 length: 12 residues. The CDR3 DNA sequence: TGTGCCAGCAGCCCGGGCGTAGGGCCCCAGCATTTT. Its protein is CASSPGVGPQHF.

This clonotype was picked up a small number of times. The chain couples TRBV27 to TRBJ2-7, with 11 bases matching TRBD2. V trimming: 7 bases; J trimming: 4 bases; junction bases outside the gene matches: 9. Germline-derived CDR1 and CDR2 are MNHEY and SMNVEV (reference sequence). This CDR3 contains 15 residues. In nucleotides, the CDR3 is TGTGCCAGCAACTTTGGGGGACTAGCGGAATACGAGCAGTACTTC. Translating it yields CASNFGGLAEYEQYF.

The CDR3 coding sequence is TGCGCCAGCAGCAGACTGGGACTAGCGGATTACAATGAGCAGTTCTTC. As protein: CASSRLGLADYNEQFF. This chain uses TRBV5-1 with TRBJ2-1; 11 bases match TRBD2. The CDR3 extends over 16 amino acids. The V and J ends lost 4 bases and 4 bases, in that order; junction bases with no gene match: 7. Germline CDR1 reads SGHRS; CDR2 reads YFSETQ.

The chain couples TRBV28 to TRBJ2-3; D gene ambiguous. CDR1 and CDR2 (germline): MDHEN, SYDVKM. The CDR3 is 14 residues long. Trimming stripped 7 bases from V and 0 bases from J, with 11 bases between. CDR3 coding DNA: TGTGCCAGCATGGCGGAGTCTAGCACAGATACGCAGTATTTT. Protein sequence: CASMAESSTDTQYF. The whole variable domain, filled in from reference TRBV28 and TRBJ2-3, reads DVKVTQSSRYLVKRTGEKVFLECVQDMDHENMFWYRQDPGLGLRLIYFSYDVKMKEKGDIPEGYSVSREKKERFSLILESASTNQTSMYLCASMAESSTDTQYFGPGTRLTVL.

Here the CDR3 reads CSARAGTVYNEQFF. The CDR3 DNA reads TGCAGTGCTAGAGCGGGGACGGTCTACAATGAGCAGTTCTTC. This sequence joins TRBV20-1 and TRBJ2-1; D might be TRBD1 or TRBD2, each matching 5 bases. CDR3 size: 14 residues. V was trimmed by 1 base and J by 3 bases, leaving 10 bases between them. Per the germline V gene, CDR1 is DFQATT and CDR2 is SNEGSKA (reference sequence).

This clonotype occurred a few times. The rearrangement uses TRBV9 and TRBJ1-4, with 7 bases lining up with TRBD1. This CDR3 comprises 16 residues. The V gene end was trimmed by 4 bases and the J gene end by 8 bases; junction bases not matched to a gene: 14. The germline gives CDR1 SGDLS, CDR2 YYNGEE. CDR3 sequence (DNA): TGTGCCAGCAGCCCGCGGGCGACAGGGCCGCGGGAAAAACTGTTTTTT. Protein: CASSPRATGPREKLFF. The whole variable domain, filled in from reference TRBV9 and TRBJ1-4, reads DSGVTQTPKHLITATGQRVTLRCSPRSGDLSVYWYQQSLDQGLQFLIQYYNGEERAKGNILERFSAQQFPDLHSELNLSSLELGDSALYFCASSPRATGPREKLFFGSGTQLSVL.

This clonotype was counted between two and nine times. This CDR3 reads CASSSPGTGFYEQYF. As DNA, the CDR3 is TGTGCCAGCAGCTCCCCCGGGACAGGGTTTTACGAGCAGTACTTC. The chain has TRBV5-4 and TRBJ2-7; 9 bases line up with TRBD1. This CDR3 is 15 amino acids long. V lost 3 bases, J lost 4 bases, and 8 bases stayed unmatched. Germline assignment: CDR1 SGHNT and CDR2 YYREEE (reference sequence).

This clonotype was counted between two and nine times. The chain has TRBV5-6 and TRBJ2-5; D is tentatively TRBD1 or TRBD2 (5 bases each). V was clipped by 4 bases and J by 6 bases, with 13 bases between them. The CDR3 is 13 residues long. The germline V gene has CDR1 SGHDT and CDR2 YYEEEE. The CDR3 here is CASSPEGRQTQYF. The CDR3 region has the DNA TGTGCCAGCAGCCCAGAGGGGCGGCAGACCCAGTACTTC.

This clonotype was observed at least ten times. The rearrangement uses TRBV10-3 and TRBJ1-1; possibly TRBD1 for D (5 bases). The CDR3 contains 13 residues. Between the trimmed V and J ends, which lost 7 bases and 1 base, there was a span of 10 bases. CDR1 and CDR2 from the germline V gene are ENHRY and SYGVKD. For the CDR3, the DNA is TGTGCCATCACTGGGGGTAAGAACACTGAAGCTTTCTTT. It is translated as CAITGGKNTEAFF.

This clonotype was seen at least ten times. This rearrangement joins TRBV12-3 or TRBV12-4 to TRBJ2-2; 7 bases fit TRBD1. With V trimmed by 7 bases and J by 5 bases, 7 bases remained unmatched. CDR3 length: 14 residues. The CDR3 is CASNPTGRTGELFF. The CDR3, as DNA: TGTGCCAGCAACCCGACAGGGCGAACCGGGGAGCTGTTTTTT.

The sample holds many counts of this clonotype. The rearrangement links TRBV12-3 or TRBV12-4 to TRBJ2-5; D unresolved. V was shortened by 6 bases and J by 6 bases, with 14 bases between the two germline ends. This CDR3 has 13 residues. CDR3 sequence reads: CASSPPEEKTQYF. CDR3 sequence (DNA): TGTGCCAGCAGCCCGCCCGAGGAGAAGACCCAGTACTTC.

This clonotype has more than one count but fewer than ten. The rearrangement links TRBV4-1 to TRBJ2-7, with 10 bases lining up with TRBD1. The CDR3 runs to 14 residues. CDR1 MGHRA and CDR2 YSYEKL come from the germline V gene. V shed 1 base and J 6 bases; nucleotides not matched to a gene: 3. The CDR3 spells CASSQAGQGGEQYF. CDR3 coding DNA: TGCGCCAGCAGCCAAGCCGGACAGGGGGGCGAGCAGTACTTC.

This clonotype was recorded at least ten times. The chain has TRBV6-1 and TRBJ2-7; possible D gene TRBD1, 6 bases. Trimming removed 8 bases from V and 2 bases from J, with 10 bases in between. The germline CDR1 and CDR2 sequences are MNHNS and SASEGT. The CDR3 spans 12 residues. The CDR3 sequence is CASRGQTYEQYF. The CDR3 nucleotides are TGTGCCAGCCGGGGACAAACCTACGAGCAGTACTTC.

With respect to this clonotype: A far larger clone is a single base away, which makes a read error likely. The chain couples TRBV2 to TRBJ2-4; tentative D call: TRBD1 (5 bases). The DNA end is more similar to TRBJ1-2, so the J call may be wrong. Germline-derived CDR1 and CDR2 are SNHLY and FYNNEI. This CDR3 is 14 amino acids long. The chain's CDR3 is CASGARPGIGGYTF. CDR3 nucleotide sequence: TGTGCCAGCGGTGCTCGGCCAGGGATAGGCGGCTACACCTTC.

This clonotype was observed many times. The rearrangement joins TRBV29-1 to TRBJ2-7; 11 bases are shared with TRBD2. Unmatched junction bases numbered 4, after V lost 4 bases and J lost 5 bases. This CDR3 region has 13 residues. Germline CDR1 and CDR2: SQVTM and ANQGSEA. CDR3: CSVVAGGLDEQYF. DNA of the CDR3: TGCAGCGTTGTAGCGGGAGGGCTGGACGAGCAGTACTTC.

This clonotype was recorded a few times. The J gene is TRBJ2-6, the V gene TRBV5-5, with TRBD1 matching over 7 bases. Germline loops: CDR1 SGHKS, CDR2 YYEKEE (reference sequence). J lost 0 bases, V lost 4 bases, and 7 bases had no gene match. CDR3 length: 17 residues. The CDR3 is CASSPTGAPSGANVLTF. CDR3 DNA sequence: TGTGCCAGCAGCCCTACAGGGGCCCCCTCTGGGGCCAACGTCCTGACTTTC.

This rearrangement joins TRBV20-1 to TRBJ2-5, with 14 bases fitting TRBD2. CDR1 is DFQATT and CDR2 is SNEGSKA in the germline V gene (reference sequence). The CDR3 length is 15 residues. With V trimmed by 1 base and J by 4 bases, 2 bases remained unmatched. This chain's CDR3 is CSARGGTSGRETQYF. The CDR3 nucleotides are TGCAGTGCTAGAGGCGGGACTAGCGGGAGAGAGACCCAGTACTTC.

The rearrangement uses TRBV19 and TRBJ1-5, with 7 nucleotides matching TRBD1. Trimming removed 5 bases from V and 7 bases from J; junction bases left unmatched: 8. Germline V CDR1 and CDR2: LNHDA, SQIVND (reference sequence). The CDR3 runs 14 residues. CDR3 residues: CASSLEGAQQPQHF. In nucleotides, the CDR3 is TGTGCCAGTAGTCTGGAGGGGGCGCAGCAGCCCCAGCATTTT.

The sample holds many counts of this clonotype. The rearrangement links TRBV27 to TRBJ2-5; no reliable D call. V dropped 6 bases and J dropped 3 bases, with 11 bases sitting between them. CDR1 is MNHEY and CDR2 is SMNVEV in the germline V gene (reference sequence). CDR3 length: 13 amino acids. CDR3 region: CASRVVAEETQYF. In DNA form, the CDR3 reads TGTGCCAGCAGAGTTGTGGCAGAAGAGACCCAGTACTTC.

The chain combines TRBV7-2 with TRBJ2-1, with 10 bases identical to TRBD2. Trimming took 5 bases from V and 4 from J; bases not matched to a gene: 17. CDR1 and CDR2 (germline): SGHTA, FQGNSA. This CDR3 contains 19 residues. DNA of the CDR3: TGTGCCAGCAGCGCCCCGGCGAGGCTAGCGGGAGTAAAGTACAATGAGCAGTTCTTC. It translates to CASSAPARLAGVKYNEQFF.